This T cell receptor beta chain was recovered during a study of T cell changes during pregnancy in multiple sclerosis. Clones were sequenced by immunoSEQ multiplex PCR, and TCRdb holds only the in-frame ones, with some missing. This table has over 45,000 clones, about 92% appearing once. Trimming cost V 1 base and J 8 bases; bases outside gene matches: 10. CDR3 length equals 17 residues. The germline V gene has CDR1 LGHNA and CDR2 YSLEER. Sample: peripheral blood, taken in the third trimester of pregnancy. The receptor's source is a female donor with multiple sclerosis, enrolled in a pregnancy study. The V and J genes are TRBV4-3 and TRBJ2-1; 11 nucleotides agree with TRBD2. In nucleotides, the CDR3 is TGCGCCAGCAGCCAAGGGGTTCTAGCGGGAGGTTTCGATGAGCAGTTCTTC. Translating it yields CASSQGVLAGGFDEQFF.